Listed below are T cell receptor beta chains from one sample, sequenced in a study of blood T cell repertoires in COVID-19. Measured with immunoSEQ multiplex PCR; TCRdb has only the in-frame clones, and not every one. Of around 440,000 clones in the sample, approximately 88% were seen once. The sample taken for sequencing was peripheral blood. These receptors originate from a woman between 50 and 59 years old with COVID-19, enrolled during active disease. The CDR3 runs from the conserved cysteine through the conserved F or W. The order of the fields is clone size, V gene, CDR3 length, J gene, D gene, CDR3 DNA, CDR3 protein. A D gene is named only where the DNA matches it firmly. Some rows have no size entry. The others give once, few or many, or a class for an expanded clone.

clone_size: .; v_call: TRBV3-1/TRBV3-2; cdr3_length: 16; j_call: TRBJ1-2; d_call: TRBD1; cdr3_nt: TGTGCCAGCAGCCTATTCACAGGGGGTGCTAGCGATGGCTACACCTTC; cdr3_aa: CASSLFTGGASDGYTF
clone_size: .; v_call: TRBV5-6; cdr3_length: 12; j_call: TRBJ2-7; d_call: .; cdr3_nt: TGTGCCAGCAGCTTGGAGGGGTACGAGCAGTACTTC; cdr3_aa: CASSLEGYEQYF
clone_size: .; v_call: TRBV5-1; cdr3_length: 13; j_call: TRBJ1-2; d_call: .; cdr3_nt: TGCGCCAGCAGCTTGTCCCTCAGCTATGGCTACACCTTC; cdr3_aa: CASSLSLSYGYTF
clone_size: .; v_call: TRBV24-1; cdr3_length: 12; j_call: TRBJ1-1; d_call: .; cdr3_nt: TGTGCCACCAGTGATTTGCGGGGGGCTGCTTTCTTT; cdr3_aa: CATSDLRGAAFF
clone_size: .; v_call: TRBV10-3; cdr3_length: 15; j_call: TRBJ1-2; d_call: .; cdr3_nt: TGTGCCATCAGTGAAGTGGGCAGGGCCGAGTATGGCTACACCTTC; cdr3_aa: CAISEVGRAEYGYTF
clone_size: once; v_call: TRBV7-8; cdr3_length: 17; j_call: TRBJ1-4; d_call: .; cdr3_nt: TGTGCCAGCAGCTTGAAAAAAACAGGGTACCCTAATGAAAAACTGTTTTTT; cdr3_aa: CASSLKKTGYPNEKLFF
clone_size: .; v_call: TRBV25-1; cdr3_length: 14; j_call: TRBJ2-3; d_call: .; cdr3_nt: TGTGCCAGCAGTGAAAGAGCTCTGGCAGATACGCAGTATTTT; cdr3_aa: CASSERALADTQYF
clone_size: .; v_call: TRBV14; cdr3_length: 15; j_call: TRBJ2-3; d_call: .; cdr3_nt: TGTGCCAGCAGCCAAGGAGTCTACCTTACAGATACGCAGTATTTT; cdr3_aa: CASSQGVYLTDTQYF
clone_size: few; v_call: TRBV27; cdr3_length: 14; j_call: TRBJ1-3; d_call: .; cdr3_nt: TGTGCCAGCAGATCCCTTCAGGCGGGAAACACCATATATTTT; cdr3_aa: CASRSLQAGNTIYF
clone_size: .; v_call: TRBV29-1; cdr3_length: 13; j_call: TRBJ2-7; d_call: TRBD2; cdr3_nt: TGCAGCGTTGTAGGGCGGGGGTCCTACGAGCAGTACTTC; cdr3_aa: CSVVGRGSYEQYF
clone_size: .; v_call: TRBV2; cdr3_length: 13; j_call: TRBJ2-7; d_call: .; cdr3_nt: TGTGCCAGCACACCCAGGAACTCCTACGAGCAGTACTTC; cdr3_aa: CASTPRNSYEQYF
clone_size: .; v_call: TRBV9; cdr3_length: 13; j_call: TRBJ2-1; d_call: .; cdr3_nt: TGTGCCAGCAGCGCAGACAATAACCGTGAGCAGTTCTTC; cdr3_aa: CASSADNNREQFF
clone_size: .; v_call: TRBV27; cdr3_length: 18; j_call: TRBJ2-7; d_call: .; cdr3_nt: TGTGCCAGCAGTTTAAGCCCATCTACCCAGGCCAAATCCTACGAGCAGTACTTC; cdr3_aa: CASSLSPSTQAKSYEQYF
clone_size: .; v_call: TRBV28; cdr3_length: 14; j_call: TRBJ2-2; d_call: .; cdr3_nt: TGTGCCAGCAGATTGGGACAGAACACCGGGGAGCTGTTTTTT; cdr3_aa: CASRLGQNTGELFF